This TCR beta chain was found in a study of regulatory T cells in long-lasting Graves disease. Study-level findings and limits: Patients with persistent Graves' had lower TCR diversity than newly diagnosed patients.

HTBI primers from iRepertoire and Arm-PCR of CDR3 regions yielded the TCR beta libraries. Via MiXCR, TCRdb re-called the multiplex PCR reads, giving one row per CDR3 protein. The data contain nearly 350,000 distinct CDR3 sequences, less than 20% of them singletons. This clonotype was counted many times. The antigen remains unidentified. The time point was: persistent/refractory GD, antithyroid drugs over 5 years with positive TRAb. RNA isolated from PBMCs was used to make the TCR library. The patients were drawn from one endocrinology department in Xi'an, China. The specimen was peripheral blood mononuclear cells (PBMCs), collected when the disease was refractory, from a patient treated with antithyroid drugs. The TCR sequence derives from a female donor with Graves disease.

CDR3 loop: CASSRKGQSNQPQHF. The CDR3 bases are TGCGCCAGCAGCCGGAAGGGACAATCAAATCAGCCCCAGCATTTT. The rearrangement links TRBV4-1 to TRBJ1-5, with D maybe TRBD1 (6 bases). V was cut by 4 bases and J by 4 bases, with 14 bases left in between. The CDR3 has 15 amino acids. CDR1 is MGHRA, CDR2 YSYEKL, per germline.